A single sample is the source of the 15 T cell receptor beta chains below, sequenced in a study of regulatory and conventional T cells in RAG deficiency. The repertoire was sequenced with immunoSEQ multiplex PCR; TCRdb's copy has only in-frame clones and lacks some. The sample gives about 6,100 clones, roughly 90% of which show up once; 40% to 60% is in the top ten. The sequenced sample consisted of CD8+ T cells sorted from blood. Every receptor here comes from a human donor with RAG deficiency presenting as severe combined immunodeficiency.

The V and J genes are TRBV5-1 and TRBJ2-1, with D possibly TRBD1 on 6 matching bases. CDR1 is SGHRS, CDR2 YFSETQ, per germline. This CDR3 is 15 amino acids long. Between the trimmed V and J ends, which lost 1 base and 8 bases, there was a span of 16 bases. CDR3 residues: CASSLFRGWDDEQFF. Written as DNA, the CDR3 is TGCGCCAGCAGCTTGTTCAGGGGCTGGGACGATGAGCAGTTCTTC.

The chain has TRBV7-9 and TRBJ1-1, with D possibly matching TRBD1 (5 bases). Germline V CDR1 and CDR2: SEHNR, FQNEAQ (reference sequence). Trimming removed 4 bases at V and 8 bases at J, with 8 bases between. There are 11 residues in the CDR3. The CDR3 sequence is CASSSGMEAFF. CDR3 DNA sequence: TGTGCCAGCAGCTCAGGGATGGAAGCTTTCTTT. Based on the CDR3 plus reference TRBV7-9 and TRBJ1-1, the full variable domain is DTGVSQNPRHKITKRGQNVTFRCDPISEHNRLYWYRQTLGQGPEFLTYFQNEAQLEKSRLLSDRFSAERPKGSFSTLEIQRTEQGDSAMYLCASSSGMEAFFGQGTRLTVV.

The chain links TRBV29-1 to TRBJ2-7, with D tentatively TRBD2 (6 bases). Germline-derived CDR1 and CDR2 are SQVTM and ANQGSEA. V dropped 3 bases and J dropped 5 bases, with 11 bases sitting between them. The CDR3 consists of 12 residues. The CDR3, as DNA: TGCAGCGTTGAGCGGGATCCCCACGAGCAGTACTTC. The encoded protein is CSVERDPHEQYF.

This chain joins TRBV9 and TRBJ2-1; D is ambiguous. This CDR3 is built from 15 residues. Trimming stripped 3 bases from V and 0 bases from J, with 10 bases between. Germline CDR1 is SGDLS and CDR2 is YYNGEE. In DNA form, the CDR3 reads TGTGCCAGCAGCGCCTCATCCAACTCCTACAATGAGCAGTTCTTC. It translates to CASSASSNSYNEQFF.

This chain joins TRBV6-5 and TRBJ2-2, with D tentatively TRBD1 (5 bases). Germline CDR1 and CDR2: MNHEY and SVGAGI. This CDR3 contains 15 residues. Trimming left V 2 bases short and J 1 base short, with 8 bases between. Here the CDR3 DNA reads TGTGCCAGCAGTTACGGGCAGGGGAACACCGGGGAGCTGTTTTTT. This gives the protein CASSYGQGNTGELFF.

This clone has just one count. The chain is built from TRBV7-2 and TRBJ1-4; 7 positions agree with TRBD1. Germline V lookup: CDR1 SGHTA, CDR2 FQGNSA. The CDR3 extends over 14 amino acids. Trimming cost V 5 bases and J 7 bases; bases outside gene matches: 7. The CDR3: CASSLGRGREKLFF. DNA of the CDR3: TGTGCCAGCAGCCTGGGGAGGGGGCGTGAAAAACTGTTTTTT.

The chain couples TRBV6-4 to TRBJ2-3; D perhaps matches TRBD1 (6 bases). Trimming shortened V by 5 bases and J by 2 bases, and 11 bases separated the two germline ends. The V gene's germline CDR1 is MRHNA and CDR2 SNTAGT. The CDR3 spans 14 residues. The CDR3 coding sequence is TGTGCCAGCAGTACAGGGTATCTCACAGATACGCAGTATTTT. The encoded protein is CASSTGYLTDTQYF.

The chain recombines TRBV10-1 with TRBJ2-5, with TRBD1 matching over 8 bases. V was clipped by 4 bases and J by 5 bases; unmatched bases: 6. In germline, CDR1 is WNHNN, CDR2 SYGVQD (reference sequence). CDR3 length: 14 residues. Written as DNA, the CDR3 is TGCGCCAGCAGTGGCCAGGGGGCGCACGAGACCCAGTACTTC. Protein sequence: CASSGQGAHETQYF.

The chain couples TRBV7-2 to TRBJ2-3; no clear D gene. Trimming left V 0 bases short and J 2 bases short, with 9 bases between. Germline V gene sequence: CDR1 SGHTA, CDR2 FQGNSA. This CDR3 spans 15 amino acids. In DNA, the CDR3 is TGTGCCAGCAGCTTAGCGCCGGTCGTCACAGATACGCAGTATTTT. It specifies CASSLAPVVTDTQYF.

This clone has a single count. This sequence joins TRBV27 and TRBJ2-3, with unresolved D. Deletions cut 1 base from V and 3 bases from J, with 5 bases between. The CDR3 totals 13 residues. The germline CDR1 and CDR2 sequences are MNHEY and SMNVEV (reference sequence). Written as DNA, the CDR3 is TGTGCCAGCAGTTTATGGCGGACAGATACGCAGTATTTT. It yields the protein CASSLWRTDTQYF.

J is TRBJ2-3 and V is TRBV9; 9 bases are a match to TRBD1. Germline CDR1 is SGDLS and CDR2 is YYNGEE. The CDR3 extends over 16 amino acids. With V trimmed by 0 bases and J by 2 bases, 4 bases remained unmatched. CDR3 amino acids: CASSVEDRGNTDTQYF. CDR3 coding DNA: TGTGCCAGCAGCGTAGAGGACAGGGGAAACACAGATACGCAGTATTTT.

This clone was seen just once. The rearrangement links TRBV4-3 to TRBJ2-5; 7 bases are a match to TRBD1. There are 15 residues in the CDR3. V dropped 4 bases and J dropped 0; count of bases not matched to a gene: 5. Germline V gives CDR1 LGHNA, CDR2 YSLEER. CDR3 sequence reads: CASSPGTVYQETQYF. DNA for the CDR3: TGCGCCAGCAGCCCCGGGACAGTATACCAAGAGACCCAGTACTTC.

The CDR3 region is CASSLTGGETQYF. The CDR3 bases are TGTGCCAGCAGCTTAACAGGGGGAGAGACCCAGTACTTC. The gene calls are TRBV7-6 and TRBJ2-5; 8 nucleotides match TRBD1. V shed 2 bases, J shed 4 bases, and the junction held 0 bases outside the gene matches. Per the germline V gene, CDR1 is SGHVS and CDR2 is FNYEAQ. The CDR3 covers 13 residues.

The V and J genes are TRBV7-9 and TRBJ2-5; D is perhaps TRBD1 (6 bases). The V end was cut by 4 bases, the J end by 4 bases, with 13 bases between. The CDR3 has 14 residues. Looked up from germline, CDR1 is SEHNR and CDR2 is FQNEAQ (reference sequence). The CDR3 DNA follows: TGTGCCAGCAGCTACGAACAGGGAACAGAGACCCAGTACTTC. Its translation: CASSYEQGTETQYF.

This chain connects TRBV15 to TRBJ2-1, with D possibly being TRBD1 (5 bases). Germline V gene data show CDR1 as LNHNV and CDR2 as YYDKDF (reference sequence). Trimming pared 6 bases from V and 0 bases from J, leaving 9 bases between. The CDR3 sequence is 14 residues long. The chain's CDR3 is CATRIQGSYNEQFF. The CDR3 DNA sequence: TGTGCCACCAGGATTCAGGGCTCCTACAATGAGCAGTTCTTC. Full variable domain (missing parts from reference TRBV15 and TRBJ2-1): DAMVIQNPRYQVTQFGKPVTLSCSQTLNHNVMYWYQQKSSQAPKLLFHYYDKDFNNEADTPDNFQSRRPNTSFCFLDIRSPGLGDTAMYLCATRIQGSYNEQFFGPGTRLTVL.